The present T cell receptor beta chain was sequenced within a study of regulatory T cells in long-lasting Graves disease. With iRepertoire HTBI primers and Arm-PCR of CDR3 regions, TCR beta libraries were built. TCRdb reanalysed the multiplex PCR reads using MiXCR and keeps one entry per CDR3 protein. The sample has roughly 610,000 distinct CDR3 sequences, roughly 15% seen once. The germline CDR1 and CDR2 sequences are SNHLY and FYNNEI. The ends were cut back, 4 bases at V and 4 bases at J, with 10 bases in the middle. This CDR3 contains 13 residues. Time point specified: newly diagnosed GD, antithyroid drugs for less than 3 months. PBMC RNA served as the TCR library source. The sample holds many counts of this clonotype. The same data also contributed to another study, on T cells in Graves' hyperthyroidism and ophthalmopathy.

V is TRBV2 and J is TRBJ2-5, with D hard to call. The material was peripheral blood mononuclear cells (PBMCs), obtained at new diagnosis, from a patient treated with antithyroid drugs. The TCR sequence derives from a young man with Graves disease. The CDR3 DNA sequence: TGTGCCAGCAGTGTTAATCAAGCAGAGACCCAGTACTTC. Translated: CASSVNQAETQYF.